This TCR beta chain was sequenced in a study of Ad26.COV2.S vaccination and SARS-CoV-2 variants. The study, taken as a whole, reports: It was vaccine recipients, not placebo recipients, who had the higher spike-specific TCR breadth. Whether participants received vaccine or placebo, their non-spike TCR breadth was similar. Breadth, reportedly substantial, characterized the spike-specific CD8+ and CD4+ T cell responses after vaccination.

The table came from immunoSEQ multiplex PCR; TCRdb's copy has only in-frame clones and leaves some out. Of about 390,000 clones in the sample, over 80% were seen once. CDR1 is SGHAT, CDR2 FQNNGV, per germline. The V and J ends lost 9 bases and 0 bases respectively, with 6 bases between them. This CDR3 spans 12 amino acids. For this clone: Its cognate antigen is unknown.

The treatment was: over 15 received Ad26.COV2.S at low or high dose, single or two shots; 5 received placebo; per-sample allocation not given. Day 63 after the first vaccine or placebo injection was the time point for sampling. The V and J genes are TRBV11-2 and TRBJ1-3; no definite D call. The source was peripheral blood, collected in a trial of Ad26.COV2.S vaccine versus placebo. This receptor was identified in a person aged 18-65 years who received the Ad26.COV2.S COVID-19 vaccine or a placebo. CDR3 in amino acids: CASGLSGNTIYF. CDR3 coding DNA: TGTGCCAGTGGTCTCTCTGGAAACACCATATATTTT.